This entry lists 5 T cell receptor beta chains sequenced from one sample in a study of blood T cell repertoires in COVID-19. Assay: immunoSEQ multiplex PCR; the TCRdb copy retains only in-frame clones and omits some. The sample shows some 210,000 clones, over 75% of them seen only once. The source material was peripheral blood. The receptors shown here come from a woman aged 40-49 years with acute or convalescent COVID-19.

The chain has TRBV5-5 and TRBJ1-6; 9 bases agree with TRBD1. Germline assignment: CDR1 SGHKS and CDR2 YYEKEE (reference sequence). The trim removed 3 bases at V and 5 bases at J, leaving 3 bases unmatched. There are 15 residues in the CDR3. The CDR3 is CASSYWDRDNSPLHF. The CDR3 DNA follows: TGTGCCAGCAGCTACTGGGACAGGGATAATTCACCCCTCCACTTT.

V and J are TRBV19 and TRBJ1-2, with D possibly being TRBD1 (5 bases). In germline, CDR1 is LNHDA, CDR2 SQIVND (reference sequence). The CDR3 consists of 15 residues. The V gene lost 5 bases and the J gene lost 4 bases, with 17 bases spanning the gap. CDR3 residues: CASSVAGQGGYGYTF. The CDR3 coding sequence is TGTGCCAGTAGTGTTGCAGGGCAGGGAGGCTATGGCTACACCTTC. Variable domain in full (rest from reference TRBV19 and TRBJ1-2): DGGITQSPKYLFRKEGQNVTLSCEQNLNHDAMYWYRQDPGQGLRLIYYSQIVNDFQKGDIAEGYSVSREKKESFPLTVTSAQKNPTAFYLCASSVAGQGGYGYTFGSGTRLTVV.

This chain uses TRBV10-2 with TRBJ2-7; TRBD1 is a possible D gene (5 bases). Germline loops: CDR1 WSHSY, CDR2 SAAADI. CDR3 length: 13 amino acids. V gave up 3 bases and J gave up 7 bases, with 13 bases separating them. The CDR3 region has the DNA TGCGCCAGCAGTGATTTAGGGGTGGGGGAGCAGTACGTC. Its protein is CASSDLGVGEQYV.

In DNA, the CDR3 is TGTGCCAGCAGCTTGCGAGGGCGTGGCGGGGAGCTGTTTTTT. This gives the protein CASSLRGRGGELFF. V is TRBV5-8 and J is TRBJ2-2; TRBD2 is a possible D gene (5 bases). The V gene lost 1 base and the J gene lost 7 bases, with 11 bases spanning the gap. The germline V gene has CDR1 SGHTS and CDR2 YDEGEE. The CDR3 length is 14 residues.

V and J are TRBV2 and TRBJ2-3; TRBD2 is a possible D gene (6 bases). The germline V gene encodes CDR1 SNHLY and CDR2 FYNNEI. Trimming took off 4 bases at V and 2 bases at J, with 13 bases between the two ends. The CDR3 runs to 15 residues. The CDR3 nucleotides are TGTGCCAGCAGTGGAAGGCGGGGCAACACAGATACGCAGTATTTT. It is translated as CASSGRRGNTDTQYF.